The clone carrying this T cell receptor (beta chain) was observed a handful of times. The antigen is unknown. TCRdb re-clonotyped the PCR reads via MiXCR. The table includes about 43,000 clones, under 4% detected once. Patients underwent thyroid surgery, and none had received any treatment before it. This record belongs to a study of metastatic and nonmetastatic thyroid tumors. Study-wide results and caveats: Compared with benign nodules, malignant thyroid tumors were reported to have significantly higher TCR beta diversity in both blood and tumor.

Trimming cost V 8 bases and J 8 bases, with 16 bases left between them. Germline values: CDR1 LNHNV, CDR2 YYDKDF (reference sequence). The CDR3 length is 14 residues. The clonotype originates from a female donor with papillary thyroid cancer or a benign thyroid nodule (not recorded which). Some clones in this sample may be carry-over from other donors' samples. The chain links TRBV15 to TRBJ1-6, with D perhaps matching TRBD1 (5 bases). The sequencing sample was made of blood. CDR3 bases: TGTGCCACCCGCCCCGGGGGTACGGATTCACCCCTCCACTTT. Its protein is CATRPGGTDSPLHF.